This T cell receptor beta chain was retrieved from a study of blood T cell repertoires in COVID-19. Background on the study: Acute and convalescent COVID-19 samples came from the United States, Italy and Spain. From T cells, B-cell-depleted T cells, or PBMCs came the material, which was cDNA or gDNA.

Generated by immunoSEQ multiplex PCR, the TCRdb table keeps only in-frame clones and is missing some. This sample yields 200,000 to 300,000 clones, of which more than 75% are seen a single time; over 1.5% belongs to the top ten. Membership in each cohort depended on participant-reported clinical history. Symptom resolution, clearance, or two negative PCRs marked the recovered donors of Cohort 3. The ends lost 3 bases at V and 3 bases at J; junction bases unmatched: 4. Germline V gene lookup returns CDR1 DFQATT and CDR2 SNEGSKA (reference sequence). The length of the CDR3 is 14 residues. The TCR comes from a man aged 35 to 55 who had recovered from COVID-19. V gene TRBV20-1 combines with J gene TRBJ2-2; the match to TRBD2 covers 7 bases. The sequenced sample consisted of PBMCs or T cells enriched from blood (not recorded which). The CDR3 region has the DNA TGCAGTGCTAGTTCTAGCGGATACACCGGGGAGCTGTTTTTT. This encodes CSASSSGYTGELFF.